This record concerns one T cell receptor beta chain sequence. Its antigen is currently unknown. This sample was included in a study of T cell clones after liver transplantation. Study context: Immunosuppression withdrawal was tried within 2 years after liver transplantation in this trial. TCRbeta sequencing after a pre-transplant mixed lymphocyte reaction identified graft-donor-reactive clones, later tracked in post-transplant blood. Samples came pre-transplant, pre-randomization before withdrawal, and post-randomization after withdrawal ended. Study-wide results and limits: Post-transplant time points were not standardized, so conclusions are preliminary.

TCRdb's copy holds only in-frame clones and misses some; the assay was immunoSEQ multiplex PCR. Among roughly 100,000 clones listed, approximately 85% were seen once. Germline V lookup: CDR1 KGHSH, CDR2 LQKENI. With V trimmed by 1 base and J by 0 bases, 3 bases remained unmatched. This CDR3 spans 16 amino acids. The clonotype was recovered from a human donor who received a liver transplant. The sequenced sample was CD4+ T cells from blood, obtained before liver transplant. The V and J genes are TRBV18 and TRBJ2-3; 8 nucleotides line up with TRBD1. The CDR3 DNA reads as TGTGCCAGCTCACCACAAGGACAGGGAAGCACAGATACGCAGTATTTT. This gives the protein CASSPQGQGSTDTQYF.